This T cell receptor (beta chain) was found in a study of radiation and T cells in renal cell carcinoma. The CDR3 covers 12 residues. J lost 15 bases, V lost 3 bases, and 8 bases had no gene match. Per the germline V gene, CDR1 is MGHRA and CDR2 is YSYEKL. The method was immunoSEQ multiplex PCR; TCRdb's version includes in-frame clones alone and lacks a portion of them. The table shows approximately 150,000 clones, with about 88% occurring only once. Described time point: baseline pretreatment blood. Regarding treatment: 15 Gy SBRT to primary tumor, nephrectomy 4 weeks later. The rearrangement links TRBV4-1 to TRBJ2-1; 7 positions match TRBD1. This TCR was recovered from a woman aged 70-85 years with renal cell carcinoma. The sequenced sample was blood, obtained from a patient whose treatment included radiotherapy and nephrectomy. CDR3 DNA sequence: TGCGCCAGCAGCCAGAGGACAGGACGGATGTTCTTC. It specifies CASSQRTGRMFF.